The 6 T cell receptor beta chains listed next were all sequenced from one sample in a study of T cell responses to AZD1222 COVID-19 vaccine. Sequenced by immunoSEQ multiplex PCR; TCRdb stores in-frame clones only, minus some. Of approximately 130,000 clones listed, 90% to 95% are singletons. Sample: peripheral blood, taken on day 0 of AZD1222 vaccination. All receptors derive from an adult in good health.

This clone is termed medium-sized. In DNA, the CDR3 is TGTGCCAGCAGCTTTATCCCCTACGAGCAGTACTTC. Its protein is CASSFIPYEQYF. J is TRBJ2-7 and V is TRBV11-2; D gene ambiguous. V lost 3 bases and J lost 2, with 5 bases in between. The CDR3 consists of 12 residues. Per germline, CDR1 SGHAT and CDR2 FQNNGV.

This clone was counted a single time. This rearrangement joins TRBV9 to TRBJ2-6; D ambiguous. In germline, CDR1 is SGDLS, CDR2 YYNGEE. V lost 3 bases, J lost 2 bases, and 6 bases lay in between. The CDR3 consists of 14 residues. The chain's CDR3 is CASSGKAGANVLTF. The CDR3 DNA reads as TGTGCCAGCAGCGGAAAAGCTGGGGCCAACGTCCTGACTTTC. Drawing the rest from reference TRBV9 and TRBJ2-6, the complete variable domain is DSGVTQTPKHLITATGQRVTLRCSPRSGDLSVYWYQQSLDQGLQFLIQYYNGEERAKGNILERFSAQQFPDLHSELNLSSLELGDSALYFCASSGKAGANVLTFGAGSRLTVL.

This chain connects TRBV9 to TRBJ1-2; maybe TRBD1 (5 bases). This CDR3 comprises 15 residues. Trimming left V 0 bases short and J 0 bases short, with 9 bases between. In germline, CDR1 is SGDLS, CDR2 YYNGEE. DNA for the CDR3: TGTGCCAGCAGCGTAGGCGTGGGGGCTAACTATGGCTACACCTTC. Protein sequence: CASSVGVGANYGYTF.

The chain is built from TRBV5-1 and TRBJ1-1; D is possibly TRBD1 (5 bases). Between the trimmed V and J ends, which lost 0 bases and 5 bases, there was a span of 14 bases. The germline CDR1 and CDR2 sequences are SGHRS and YFSETQ. The CDR3 totals 15 residues. DNA for the CDR3: TGCGCCAGCAGCTTGGCCGGGGACCGGGGTACTGAAGCTTTCTTT. This encodes CASSLAGDRGTEAFF. Full variable domain (outside the CDR3, taken from reference TRBV5-1 and TRBJ1-1): KAGVTQTPRYLIKTRGQQVTLSCSPISGHRSVSWYQQTPGQGLQFLFEYFSETQRNKGNFPGRFSGRQFSNSRSEMNVSTLELGDSALYLCASSLAGDRGTEAFFGQGTRLTVV.

A note on this clone: This specimen includes other DNA sequences encoding the same CDR3. The chain uses TRBV27 and TRBJ1-5, with D possibly matching TRBD1 (5 bases). In germline, CDR1 is MNHEY, CDR2 SMNVEV (reference sequence). This CDR3 is built from 17 residues. Trimming took off 5 bases at V and 1 base at J, with 18 bases between the two ends. The CDR3 bases are TGTGCCAGCAGTCTATATCCCCCGGGGGGAAGCAATCAGCCCCAGCATTTT. As protein: CASSLYPPGGSNQPQHF.

The chain joins TRBV28 to TRBJ1-2; possible D gene TRBD1, 6 bases. The CDR3 runs 12 residues. Germline V lookup: CDR1 MDHEN, CDR2 SYDVKM. Trimming took 6 bases from V and 8 from J, leaving 13 bases between them. The CDR3 sequence is CASSPGQSGYTF. As DNA, the CDR3 is TGTGCCAGCAGCCCCGGACAGTCGGGCTACACCTTC.